This TCR beta chain was identified during a study of T cells in Graves' hyperthyroidism and ophthalmopathy. Study details: Before any treatment, at initial diagnosis, peripheral blood was collected.

Germline CDR1 is MNHEY and CDR2 is SVGEGT. Trimming took off 10 bases at V and 3 bases at J, with 16 bases between the two ends. CDR3 length: 13 amino acids. Regions amplified from RNA transcripts were the TCR beta CDR3 regions. The HTBI primer set served for first-round RT-PCR of the TCR CDR3. One entry per CDR3 protein results from TCRdb running MiXCR on the multiplex PCR reads. The table has fewer than 700,000 distinct CDR3 sequences, more than 15% seen once; the top ten hold 17%. Many counts were recorded for this clonotype. This sequence joins TRBV6-2 or TRBV6-3 and TRBJ2-7; unclear D gene. The sequence came from a woman aged 18 to 35 with Graves' ophthalmopathy. Material for sequencing was blood. Here the CDR3 reads CATSLTGGYEQYF. CDR3 DNA sequence: TGTGCCACCTCCCTAACTGGCGGCTACGAGCAGTACTTC.